Below, 26 T cell receptor beta chains from the same sample are listed, as sequenced in a study of early T cells in non-severe SARS-CoV-2 infection. TCRdb independently ran MiXCR on the 5' RACE reads; one entry per CDR3 protein. The sample lists 59,000 or so distinct CDR3 sequences, roughly 12% seen once, with 1.3% to 1.5% in the top ten. The specimen was whole blood, collected at baseline. Source of these receptors: an adult who was a healthcare worker with PCR-confirmed SARS-CoV-2 infection or an uninfected control (not recorded which).

In its sample, this clonotype was seen many times. The rearrangement uses TRBV5-6 and TRBJ1-2; D not resolved. The V gene's germline CDR1 is SGHDT and CDR2 YYEEEE. The germline V and J ends were trimmed by 4 bases and 4 bases, with 11 bases remaining between them. The CDR3 has 13 residues. This CDR3 is CASSPVGVYGYTF. CDR3 sequence (DNA): TGTGCCAGCAGCCCGGTCGGGGTCTATGGCTACACCTTC.

The J gene is TRBJ2-1, the V gene TRBV19; TRBD1 agrees at 9 bases. CDR3 length equals 16 residues. Germline V gene data show CDR1 as LNHDA and CDR2 as SQIVND (reference sequence). Losses at the gene ends were 4 bases for V and 5 bases for J; bases not matched to a gene: 9. In DNA, the CDR3 is TGTGCCAGTAGTACTATGACAGGGGGAACCCACAATGAGCAGTTCTTC. This translates into CASSTMTGGTHNEQFF.

At least ten counts were recorded for this clonotype. The chain employs TRBV6-1 and TRBJ2-6; D gene unclear. The CDR3 spans 15 residues. Germline V gene data show CDR1 as MNHNS and CDR2 as SASEGT. V shed 4 bases and J shed 0 bases, with 7 bases lying between them. The CDR3 region has the DNA TGTGCCAGCAGTGGGATCGTCTCTGGGGCCAACGTCCTGACTTTC. Residues: CASSGIVSGANVLTF.

In this sample, this clonotype turned up a few times. J is TRBJ2-7 and V is TRBV11-2, with TRBD1 matching over 7 bases. V gave up 5 bases and J gave up 6 bases; unmatched junction bases: 4. The CDR3 length is 12 residues. From germline, CDR1 is SGHAT and CDR2 FQNNGV. CDR3 in DNA: TGTGCCAGCAGCAGGACAGGTATCGAGCAGTACTTC. This gives the protein CASSRTGIEQYF.

This clonotype was counted only a few times. The chain links TRBV5-1 to TRBJ2-7; tentatively, D is TRBD2 (6 bases). Trimming removed 3 bases from V and 6 bases from J, with 22 bases in between. Germline CDR1 reads SGHRS; CDR2 reads YFSETQ. The CDR3 contains 16 residues. CDR3 in DNA: TGCGCCAGCAGCTCAGTTCCGGGACTCTCACAAAGCGAGCAGTACTTC. It codes for CASSSVPGLSQSEQYF.

This clonotype was counted many times. The chain uses TRBV7-2 and TRBJ1-2; D not resolved. CDR1 is SGHTA, CDR2 FQGNSA, per germline. The V end lost 2 bases, the J end lost 4 bases, and 8 bases lay between the germline ends. The CDR3 totals 13 residues. Written as DNA, the CDR3 is TGTGCCAGCAGCTTAACCAGCCCCTATGGCTACACCTTC. Protein product: CASSLTSPYGYTF. Variable domain in full (rest from reference TRBV7-2 and TRBJ1-2): GAGVSQSPSNKVTEKGKDVELRCDPISGHTALYWYRQSLGQGLEFLIYFQGNSAPDKSGLPSDRFSAERTGGSVSTLTIQRTQQEDSAVYLCASSLTSPYGYTFGSGTRLTVV.

This clonotype was picked up a small number of times. V usage is TRBV28 and J usage is TRBJ2-3; D is undetermined. Trimming cost V 2 bases and J 1 base, with 13 bases left between them. The length of the CDR3 is 16 residues. Germline lookup yields CDR1 MDHEN and CDR2 SYDVKM. The CDR3 sequence is CASSLEVDPRTDTQYF. DNA for the CDR3: TGTGCCAGCAGTTTAGAGGTGGACCCACGCACAGATACGCAGTATTTT.

This chain joins TRBV12-3 or TRBV12-4 and TRBJ2-7, with 8 bases identical to TRBD1. This CDR3 contains 14 residues. Trimming at V came to 6 bases and at J to 3 bases, leaving 7 bases not matched to a gene. This CDR3 reads CASSKTGVSYEQYF. The CDR3 coding sequence is TGTGCCAGCAGCAAGACAGGGGTCAGCTACGAGCAGTACTTC.

V gene TRBV6-2 or TRBV6-3 combines with J gene TRBJ1-2; D ambiguous. V was trimmed by 3 bases and J by 6 bases, leaving 8 bases between them. This CDR3 has 12 amino acids. Per the germline V gene, CDR1 is MNHEY and CDR2 is SVGEGT. The CDR3 bases are TGTGCCAGCAGTTATCGGCCAAATGGCTACACCTTC. This translates into CASSYRPNGYTF.

This chain uses TRBV29-1 with TRBJ2-5; D unresolved. V was shortened by 1 base and J by 4 bases, with 7 bases between the two germline ends. The CDR3 has 12 residues. Germline V gives CDR1 SQVTM, CDR2 ANQGSEA. The CDR3 sequence is CSVEVVLETQYF. Written as DNA, the CDR3 is TGCAGCGTTGAAGTGGTTTTAGAGACCCAGTACTTC.

This clonotype was detected many times. The chain joins TRBV10-3 to TRBJ1-5, with D perhaps matching TRBD1 (5 bases). This CDR3 is built from 15 residues. Germline loops: CDR1 ENHRY, CDR2 SYGVKD. V was pared by 6 bases and J by 1 base, with 13 bases between. The CDR3 nucleotides are TGTGCCATCAGCGAAGCCGCAGGGAGCAATCAGCCCCAGCATTTT. Its translation: CAISEAAGSNQPQHF.

There are a few counts of this clonotype. The chain employs TRBV6-2 or TRBV6-3 and TRBJ2-1; D ambiguous. From germline, CDR1 is MNHEY and CDR2 SVGEGT. The germline V and J ends were trimmed by 7 bases and 6 bases, with 13 bases remaining between them. There are 13 residues in the CDR3. The CDR3 reads CASTINVGNEQFF. The CDR3 DNA reads as TGTGCCAGCACCATCAACGTCGGCAATGAGCAGTTCTTC.

As concerns this clonotype: Just one base apart from a much larger clone, this may be a read error. The conserved phenylalanine or tryptophan normally closing the CDR3 is absent here, so this likely arose from a read error. The chain has TRBV20-1 and TRBJ2-1; 8 positions match TRBD1. This CDR3 has 14 amino acids. Germline lookup yields CDR1 DFQATT and CDR2 SNEGSKA (reference sequence). The chain's CDR3 is CGSAGTGIYNEQFI. The CDR3 coding sequence is TGCGGAAGTGCTGGGACAGGAATCTACAATGAGCAGTTCATC.

V gene TRBV20-1 combines with J gene TRBJ2-1; TRBD1 might be the D (5 bases). There are 14 residues in the CDR3. The V end lost 0 bases, the J end lost 6 bases, and 12 bases lay between the germline ends. Germline V gene sequence: CDR1 DFQATT, CDR2 SNEGSKA (reference sequence). CDR3 protein: CSARDRQGINEQFF. CDR3 bases: TGCAGTGCTAGAGACAGGCAGGGAATCAATGAGCAGTTCTTC.

This clonotype has a handful of counts. The DNA of the CDR3 is TGTGCCAGCAGTTACCCGGGAGAAGAGACCCAGTACTTC. This codes for CASSYPGEETQYF. The chain employs TRBV6-2 or TRBV6-3 and TRBJ2-5, with D perhaps matching TRBD2 (6 bases). Germline V gene data show CDR1 as MNHEY and CDR2 as SVGEGT. Trimming removed 2 bases at V and 3 bases at J, with 7 bases between. This CDR3 contains 13 residues.

This rearrangement joins TRBV7-8 to TRBJ2-7; D unresolved. With 3 bases removed from V and 3 bases from J, the gap between germline ends came to 12 bases. The length of the CDR3 is 14 residues. Germline values: CDR1 SGHVS, CDR2 FQNEAQ. The CDR3 bases are TGTGCCAGCAGCTTTCCCCCCGGGCGCTACGAGCAGTACTTC. Translating it yields CASSFPPGRYEQYF. Supplemented by reference TRBV7-8 and TRBJ2-7, the full variable domain reads GAGVSQSPRYKVAKRGQDVALRCDPISGHVSLFWYQQALGQGPEFLTYFQNEAQLDKSGLPSDRFFAERPEGSVSTLKIQRTQQEDSAVYLCASSFPPGRYEQYFGPGTRLTVT.

This clonotype was counted only a few times. This rearrangement joins TRBV14 to TRBJ2-7; D ambiguous. Trimming cost V 5 bases and J 2 bases, with 10 bases left between them. CDR1 is SGHDN and CDR2 is FVKESK in the germline V gene. The CDR3 extends over 13 amino acids. This CDR3 is CASSGPNPYEQYF. In DNA form, the CDR3 reads TGTGCCAGCAGCGGACCCAACCCCTACGAGCAGTACTTC.

The chain uses TRBV20-1 and TRBJ2-1; no clear D. V dropped 4 bases and J dropped 2 bases, with 3 bases sitting between them. The CDR3 totals 11 residues. Germline V gene lookup returns CDR1 DFQATT and CDR2 SNEGSKA (reference sequence). CDR3 region: CSANPYNEQFF. The CDR3 DNA reads TGCAGTGCTAATCCCTACAATGAGCAGTTCTTC.

This clonotype was recorded at least ten times. The V call is TRBV2, the J call TRBJ2-1, with D possibly TRBD2 on 6 matching bases. Trimming removed 3 bases from V and 3 bases from J, with 21 bases in between. The CDR3 runs to 18 residues. The germline V gene has CDR1 SNHLY and CDR2 FYNNEI. The CDR3 region has the DNA TGTGCCAGCAGTGAGCGGGACCAATCCTCCGAAGGCTACAATGAGCAGTTCTTC. Its translation: CASSERDQSSEGYNEQFF. Using reference TRBV2 and TRBJ2-1 for the parts outside the CDR3, the full variable domain is EPEVTQTPSHQVTQMGQEVILRCVPISNHLYFYWYRQILGQKVEFLVSFYNNEISEKSEIFDDQFSVERPDGSNFTLKIRSTKLEDSAMYFCASSERDQSSEGYNEQFFGPGTRLTVL.

This clonotype was recorded a few times. The genes are TRBV30 and TRBJ2-3, with D uncertain. The ends were cut back, 4 bases at V and 0 bases at J, with 11 bases in the middle. The CDR3 extends over 14 amino acids. Germline V gene data show CDR1 as GTSNPN and CDR2 as SVGIG (reference sequence). The CDR3 loop reads CAWNSRRSTDTQYF. The DNA for the CDR3 is TGTGCCTGGAATAGTCGTCGCAGCACAGATACGCAGTATTTT.

At least ten counts were recorded for this clonotype. This chain uses TRBV4-3 with TRBJ1-2, with 7 bases fitting TRBD1. The CDR3 covers 15 residues. Germline CDR1 LGHNA, CDR2 YSLEER. The V gene end was trimmed by 0 bases and the J gene end by 3 bases; junction bases not matched to a gene: 4. CDR3 nucleotide sequence: TGCGCCAGCAGCCAAGAGGGGACAGTCGACTATGGCTACACCTTC. Translating gives CASSQEGTVDYGYTF.

The V call is TRBV12-3 or TRBV12-4, the J call TRBJ2-5, with D maybe TRBD1 (5 bases). V was clipped by 6 bases and J by 3 bases, with 8 bases between them. The CDR3 consists of 12 residues. The CDR3 DNA reads as TGTGCCAGCAGCCAGACAGAAGAGACCCAGTACTTC. Amino acids: CASSQTEETQYF.

This clonotype has more than one count but fewer than ten. V is TRBV28 and J is TRBJ2-2; 8 bases are a match to TRBD1. Germline V gene sequence: CDR1 MDHEN, CDR2 SYDVKM. V was clipped by 4 bases and J by 1 base; unmatched bases: 5. This CDR3 region has 16 residues. CDR3 residues: CASSSTGTGNTGELFF. Here the CDR3 DNA reads TGTGCCAGCAGTTCCACCGGGACAGGGAACACCGGGGAGCTGTTTTTT. Drawing the rest from reference TRBV28 and TRBJ2-2, the complete variable domain is DVKVTQSSRYLVKRTGEKVFLECVQDMDHENMFWYRQDPGLGLRLIYFSYDVKMKEKGDIPEGYSVSREKKERFSLILESASTNQTSMYLCASSSTGTGNTGELFFGEGSRLTVL.

This clonotype was found many times. The genes are TRBV29-1 and TRBJ2-1; 13 nucleotides match TRBD2. The V segment lost 6 bases and the J segment 8 bases; nucleotides outside the gene matches: 10. The germline gives CDR1 SQVTM, CDR2 ANQGSEA. The CDR3 runs to 15 residues. The CDR3 here is CSVAPGLAGKDEQFF. Here the CDR3 DNA reads TGCAGCGTCGCACCGGGACTAGCGGGGAAGGATGAGCAGTTCTTC.

This clonotype was seen a few times. The chain couples TRBV28 to TRBJ2-1; TRBD1 aligns across 8 bases. V lost 3 bases and J lost 2; bases outside the gene matches: 6. The CDR3 length is 16 residues. Germline V CDR1 and CDR2: MDHEN, SYDVKM. This CDR3 is CASSFSTDRAYNEQFF. The CDR3, as DNA: TGTGCCAGCAGTTTCTCTACGGACAGGGCCTACAATGAGCAGTTCTTC.

This clonotype was found a few times. This chain joins TRBV7-2 and TRBJ2-3; TRBD2 matches at 11 bases. V was pared by 6 bases and J by 2 bases, with 10 bases of the junction left unmatched. The CDR3 covers 17 residues. Germline CDR1 reads SGHTA; CDR2 reads FQGNSA. This chain's CDR3 is CASSKVGLADSTDTQYF. The CDR3 nucleotides are TGTGCCAGCAGTAAAGTGGGACTAGCGGACTCCACAGATACGCAGTATTTT.